The 17 T cell receptor beta chains below come from one sample, sequenced in a study of blood T cells in healthy people across ages. Next came a second PCR, run for about 6 to 12 cycles, which used a sample-barcoded 5' primer along with a J-beta primer mix. MiXCR, run by TCRdb on the 5' RACE reads, gives a single entry per CDR3 protein. The sample carries about 1.4 million distinct CDR3 sequences, roughly 59% recorded once. Specimen: blood. The receptors shown here come from a man younger than 35 in good health.

V gene TRBV12-3 or TRBV12-4 combines with J gene TRBJ2-7; possibly TRBD2 for D (6 bases). The CDR3 spans 14 residues. With 1 base removed from V and 3 bases from J, the gap between germline ends came to 10 bases. CDR3 protein: CASSLGTTLYEQYF. CDR3 sequence (DNA): TGTGCCAGCAGTTTAGGGACTACCCTCTACGAGCAGTACTTC.

The gene calls are TRBV10-3 and TRBJ1-3; D is ambiguous. This CDR3 has 13 amino acids. Trimming removed 11 bases from V and 3 bases from J, with 14 bases in between. Germline CDR1 reads ENHRY; CDR2 reads SYGVKD. The CDR3 protein is CAASVGNGNTIYF. In DNA, the CDR3 is TGTGCCGCCTCGGTTGGTAATGGAAACACCATATATTTT.

The chain is built from TRBV20-1 and TRBJ2-4, with D perhaps matching TRBD1 or TRBD2 (5 bases each). The CDR3 runs to 15 residues. Germline CDR1 and CDR2: DFQATT and SNEGSKA (reference sequence). Trimming pared 1 base from V and 8 bases from J, leaving 18 bases between. In DNA form, the CDR3 reads TGCAGTGCTAGAGTTCGGCAGGGAGCAACCGACATTCAGTACTTC. Its translation: CSARVRQGATDIQYF.

The chain recombines TRBV20-1 with TRBJ2-7; TRBD1 aligns across 8 bases. The DNA end is more similar to TRBJ2-5, so the J call may be wrong. This CDR3 region has 15 residues. Germline CDR1 DFQATT, CDR2 SNEGSKA (reference sequence). CDR3 region: CSANQGARFRETQYF. CDR3 in DNA: TGCAGTGCTAACCAGGGGGCACGGTTTCGAGAGACCCAGTACTTC.

The chain uses TRBV10-3 and TRBJ2-5, with 7 bases lining up with TRBD1. Germline lookup yields CDR1 ENHRY and CDR2 SYGVKD. Trimming at V came to 6 bases and at J to 5 bases, leaving 12 bases not matched to a gene. The CDR3 is 15 amino acids. The chain's CDR3 is CAISLRTGRGETQYF. In DNA form, the CDR3 reads TGTGCCATCAGCCTGAGGACAGGTCGTGGGGAGACCCAGTACTTC.

This clonotype came up a few times. The rearrangement joins TRBV27 to TRBJ2-3; 10 bases align to TRBD2. Germline V lookup: CDR1 MNHEY, CDR2 SMNVEV (reference sequence). The CDR3 spans 15 residues. V was pared by 10 bases and J by 4 bases, with 11 bases of the junction left unmatched. Written as DNA, the CDR3 is TGTGCCATCCGGGCGGAGCGGGAGGGCCCAGATACGCAGTATTTT. It yields the protein CAIRAEREGPDTQYF.

This clonotype was seen only a few times. The V call is TRBV29-1, the J call TRBJ2-7; D is ambiguous. Per germline, CDR1 SQVTM and CDR2 ANQGSEA. Deletions cut 4 bases from V and 3 bases from J, with 16 bases between. This CDR3 is built from 14 residues. CDR3 in amino acids: CSVALSGTGYEQYF. The CDR3 region has the DNA TGCAGCGTTGCACTGTCCGGAACGGGCTACGAGCAGTACTTC.

The chain combines TRBV2 with TRBJ1-1, with D unclear. The CDR3 loop spans 15 amino acids. The germline CDR1 and CDR2 sequences are SNHLY and FYNNEI. V was trimmed by 9 bases and J by 0 bases, leaving 17 bases between them. In DNA, the CDR3 is TGTGCCAGAGCCTGGCCCACTGGGATGAACACTGAAGCTTTCTTT. This encodes CARAWPTGMNTEAFF. The full variable domain, with the rest looked up from reference TRBV2 and TRBJ1-1, is EPEVTQTPSHQVTQMGQEVILRCVPISNHLYFYWYRQILGQKVEFLVSFYNNEISEKSEIFDDQFSVERPDGSNFTLKIRSTKLEDSAMYFCARAWPTGMNTEAFFGQGTRLTVV.

This clonotype was observed once. V and J are TRBV5-6 and TRBJ1-3, with TRBD1 matching over 7 bases. The germline V gene encodes CDR1 SGHDT and CDR2 YYEEEE. The CDR3 length is 16 residues. V gave up 2 bases and J gave up 2 bases; unmatched junction bases: 7. In DNA form, the CDR3 reads TGTGCCAGCAGCTTCCCCGGGGACAGACCTGGAAACACCATATATTTT. This translates into CASSFPGDRPGNTIYF.

This clonotype was detected a few times. The chain couples TRBV12-3 or TRBV12-4 to TRBJ2-7; the D gene is possibly TRBD1 (6 bases). The CDR3 length is 13 residues. The V gene lost 6 bases and the J gene lost 3 bases, with 12 bases spanning the gap. The CDR3 DNA reads TGTGCCAGCAGGCCTCAGGGGTACTACGAGCAGTACTTC. Translated, it gives CASRPQGYYEQYF.

This chain joins TRBV21-1 and TRBJ2-3; the table's TRBD1 call for D was not verified on the DNA. TRBV21-1 is a listed pseudogene. The CDR3 runs to 16 residues. The CDR3 loop is CASSSRVGQTADTQYF. In nucleotides, the CDR3 is TGTGCCAGCAGCTCCCGTGTGGGGCAAACAGCAGATACGCAGTATTTT.

This clonotype was detected only a few times. The chain recombines TRBV3-1 with TRBJ2-4, with unresolved D. V was shortened by 2 bases and J by 0 bases, with 11 bases between the two germline ends. The CDR3 totals 16 residues. Germline values: CDR1 LGHDT, CDR2 YNNKEL (reference sequence). The CDR3 loop is CASSQTKNLAKNIQYF. The DNA of the CDR3 is TGTGCCAGCAGCCAAACTAAGAACCTAGCCAAAAACATTCAGTACTTC.

This clonotype was seen a handful of times. V gene TRBV20-1 combines with J gene TRBJ2-3; TRBD2 aligns across 12 bases. J lost 5 bases, V lost 5 bases, and 11 bases had no gene match. CDR1 DFQATT and CDR2 SNEGSKA come from the germline V gene (reference sequence). The CDR3 covers 16 residues. The CDR3 here is CSAPSPSGGAVDTQYF. For the CDR3, the DNA is TGCAGTGCTCCCTCGCCTAGCGGGGGGGCCGTAGATACGCAGTATTTT.

This chain joins TRBV15 and TRBJ2-1; tentative D call: TRBD2 (6 bases). CDR3 length: 15 residues. Germline lookup yields CDR1 LNHNV and CDR2 YYDKDF (reference sequence). V dropped 3 bases and J dropped 1 base, with 10 bases sitting between them. The CDR3 DNA reads TGTGCCACCAGCAGGCGGGACCTTTCCTACAATGAGCAGTTCTTC. Amino acids: CATSRRDLSYNEQFF.

This clonotype was seen a few times. The CDR3 is CASSQEPQGGYEQYF. CDR3 coding DNA: TGCGCCAGCAGCCAAGAACCCCAGGGGGGGTACGAGCAGTACTTC. The chain uses TRBV4-3 and TRBJ2-7, with D perhaps matching TRBD1 or TRBD2 (7 bases each). This CDR3 has 15 amino acids. Germline V gene data show CDR1 as LGHNA and CDR2 as YSLEER. V dropped 0 bases and J dropped 4 bases, with 13 bases sitting between them.

The chain carries TRBV4-2 and TRBJ2-7; 8 nucleotides line up with TRBD2. CDR1 LGHNA and CDR2 YNFKEQ come from the germline V gene. V dropped 0 bases and J dropped 5; count of bases not matched to a gene: 12. CDR3 length: 17 amino acids. In nucleotides, the CDR3 is TGTGCCAGCAGCCAAGATACGTCCAGCGGGAGTGTAAACGAGCAGTACTTC. As protein: CASSQDTSSGSVNEQYF.

The genes are TRBV5-5 and TRBJ1-1, with TRBD1 as a possible D gene (6 bases). V dropped 4 bases and J dropped 4 bases, with 20 bases sitting between them. The CDR3 length is 16 residues. Germline values: CDR1 SGHKS, CDR2 YYEKEE (reference sequence). CDR3 amino acids: CASSRTVTQTSTEAFF. The CDR3 bases are TGTGCCAGCAGCAGGACAGTGACGCAGACAAGCACTGAAGCTTTCTTT.